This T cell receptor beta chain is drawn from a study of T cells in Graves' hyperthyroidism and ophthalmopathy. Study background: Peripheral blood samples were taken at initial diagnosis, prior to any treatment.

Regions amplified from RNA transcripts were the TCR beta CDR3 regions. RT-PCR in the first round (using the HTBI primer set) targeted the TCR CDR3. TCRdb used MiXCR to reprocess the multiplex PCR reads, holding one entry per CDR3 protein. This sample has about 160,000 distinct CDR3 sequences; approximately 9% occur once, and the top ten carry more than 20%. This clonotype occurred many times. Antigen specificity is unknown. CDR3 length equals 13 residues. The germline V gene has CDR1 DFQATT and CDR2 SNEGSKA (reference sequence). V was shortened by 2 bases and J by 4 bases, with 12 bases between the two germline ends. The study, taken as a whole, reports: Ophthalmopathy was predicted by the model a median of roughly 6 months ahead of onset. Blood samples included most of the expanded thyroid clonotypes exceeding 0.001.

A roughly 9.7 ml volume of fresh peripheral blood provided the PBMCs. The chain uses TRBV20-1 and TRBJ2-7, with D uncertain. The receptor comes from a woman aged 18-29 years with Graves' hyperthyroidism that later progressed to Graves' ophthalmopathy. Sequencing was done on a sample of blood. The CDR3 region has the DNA TGCAGTGCTAGAATAGAGACCCGATACGAGCAGTACTTC. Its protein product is CSARIETRYEQYF.